These 26 T cell receptor beta chains came from one sample sequenced in a study of shared clonotypes between healthy human individuals (dated by TCRdb to 2018 to 2021). Library creation used the immunoSEQ multiplex PCR assay. The clones in this table, taken by TCRdb from immuneACCESS, are in-frame only. Not every clone is retained; where verified, under half of the shortfall comes from an unresolved V gene, and the cause of the rest is unknown. The sample table records millions of clones; 93% of these occur just once. The ten most abundant clones make up 0.35% to 0.5% of the sample. The sequenced sample was naive CD4+ T cells from PBMCs. Per the publication, the cell subset or site label means: CD45RA+ positively selected. The receptors come from a man between 18 and 35 years old in good health. Some clones in this sample may be carry-over from other donors' samples.

The chain uses TRBV5-4 and TRBJ2-3; tentatively, D is TRBD1 or TRBD2 (5 bases each). The V end lost 3 bases, the J end lost 6 bases, and 14 bases lay between the germline ends. This CDR3 has 14 residues. Germline CDR1 is SGHNT and CDR2 is YYREEE (reference sequence). CDR3 nucleotide sequence: TGTGCCAGCAGCTCTAGAATCGAGGGGGATACGCAGTATTTT. Protein sequence: CASSSRIEGDTQYF. Looking up the rest from reference TRBV5-4 and TRBJ2-3 gives the full variable domain: ETGVTQSPTHLIKTRGQQVTLRCSSQSGHNTVSWYQQALGQGPQFIFQYYREEENGRGNFPPRFSGLQFPNYSSELNVNALELDDSALYLCASSSRIEGDTQYFGPGTRLTVL.

V and J are TRBV6-5 and TRBJ1-6; the match to TRBD1 covers 8 bases. V was clipped by 6 bases and J by 7 bases; unmatched bases: 5. Germline V gives CDR1 MNHEY, CDR2 SVGAGI. The CDR3 is 14 amino acids. CDR3 coding DNA: TGTGCCAGCAGAAGGGGGGACAGGAATTCACCCCTCCACTTT. As protein: CASRRGDRNSPLHF.

The rearrangement joins TRBV15 to TRBJ1-2; TRBD1 is a possible D gene (5 bases). Germline V gene data show CDR1 as LNHNV and CDR2 as YYDKDF (reference sequence). This CDR3 has 16 residues. Deletions cut 4 bases from V and 2 bases from J, with 17 bases between. The CDR3, as DNA: TGTGCCACCAGCACCAACCCGGGGCGAGGAAACTATGGCTACACCTTC. Amino acids: CATSTNPGRGNYGYTF.

Details on this clone: Other DNA variants within this sample encode the same CDR3. The V call is TRBV5-1, the J call TRBJ2-7; 7 nucleotides align to TRBD2. This CDR3 contains 15 residues. Germline V CDR1 and CDR2: SGHRS, YFSETQ. J gave up 0 bases and V 0 bases, and 3 bases lay outside the gene matches. The CDR3 region has the DNA TGCGCCAGCAGCTTGGCCGGCGGGAGCTCCTACGAGCAGTACTTC. Protein product: CASSLAGGSSYEQYF.

The V gene is TRBV9, the J gene TRBJ2-1, with TRBD1 matching over 8 bases. Trimming took 6 bases from V and 13 from J; bases not matched to a gene: 15. The CDR3 runs 14 residues. CDR1 is SGDLS, CDR2 YYNGEE, per germline. The CDR3 protein is CASIASFDRGHQFF. In DNA, the CDR3 is TGTGCCAGCATCGCATCTTTTGACAGGGGCCATCAGTTCTTC.

This rearrangement joins TRBV18 to TRBJ1-3, with unresolved D. The CDR3 runs to 13 residues. Trimming stripped 3 bases from V and 7 bases from J, with 10 bases between. CDR1 and CDR2 from the germline V gene are KGHSH and LQKENI. This chain's CDR3 is CASSPAGYNTIYF. The CDR3 nucleotides read TGTGCCAGCTCACCGGCAGGTTACAACACCATATATTTT.

This sequence joins TRBV6-5 and TRBJ2-3; 7 positions match TRBD2. The CDR3 is 15 amino acids. V dropped 4 bases and J dropped 2; count of bases not matched to a gene: 6. Germline lookup yields CDR1 MNHEY and CDR2 SVGAGI. CDR3 bases: TGTGCCAGCAGTTCCCGGCTAGCGGCCACAGATACGCAGTATTTT. Translation: CASSSRLAATDTQYF.

The chain links TRBV9 to TRBJ1-1, with TRBD1 as a possible D gene (5 bases). The length of the CDR3 is 13 residues. V was shortened by 3 bases and J by 1 base, with 7 bases between the two germline ends. Germline loops: CDR1 SGDLS, CDR2 YYNGEE. CDR3 bases: TGTGCCAGCAGCGGGACAAGGAACACTGAAGCTTTCTTT. Its translation is CASSGTRNTEAFF.

The J gene is TRBJ1-1, the V gene TRBV5-1, with a tentative D call TRBD1 (6 bases). The CDR3 is made up of 13 amino acids. The V end lost 3 bases, the J end lost 5 bases, and 11 bases lay between the germline ends. Per germline, CDR1 SGHRS and CDR2 YFSETQ. The CDR3 DNA sequence: TGCGCCAGCAGCTCGAACCAGGGGACTGAAGCTTTCTTT. As protein: CASSSNQGTEAFF.

The gene calls are TRBV7-2 and TRBJ2-1; no firm D call. Deletions cut 6 bases from V and 0 bases from J, with 15 bases between. The CDR3 spans 16 residues. Per the germline V gene, CDR1 is SGHTA and CDR2 is FQGNSA. CDR3 protein: CASSPRSASSYNEQFF. The CDR3 DNA reads as TGTGCCAGCAGTCCTAGATCCGCCAGCTCCTACAATGAGCAGTTCTTC.

For this clone: The same CDR3 can be traced to other DNA sequences in this sample. This chain connects TRBV7-9 to TRBJ2-3, with no clear D. Germline lookup yields CDR1 SEHNR and CDR2 FQNEAQ (reference sequence). Trimming took off 7 bases at V and 1 base at J, with 3 bases between the two ends. The CDR3 has 11 residues. The CDR3 here is CASTGTDTQYF. Here the CDR3 DNA reads TGTGCCAGCACGGGCACAGATACGCAGTATTTT.

V gene TRBV7-3 combines with J gene TRBJ2-5, with D hard to call. Trimming left V 5 bases short and J 5 bases short, with 12 bases between. Germline CDR1 and CDR2: SGHTA and FQGTGA. The CDR3 has 13 amino acids. This CDR3 reads CASSPIPWETQYF. CDR3 sequence (DNA): TGTGCCAGCAGCCCTATACCTTGGGAGACCCAGTACTTC.

J is TRBJ2-3 and V is TRBV6-7; D gene uncertain. TRBV6-7 is sorted into the ORF group, with uncertain function. There are 16 residues in the CDR3. With 6 bases removed from V and 1 base from J, the gap between germline ends came to 17 bases. The chain's CDR3 is CASSYQRVWGTDTQYF. The CDR3 nucleotides read TGTGCCAGCAGCTACCAAAGGGTTTGGGGCACAGATACGCAGTATTTT.

The CDR3 DNA reads TGTGCCAGCAGTTACGGGGGGATCCAAGAGACCCAGTACTTC. Translation gives CASSYGGIQETQYF. The gene calls are TRBV6-6 and TRBJ2-5, with D maybe TRBD2 (6 bases). Germline V gene sequence: CDR1 MNHNY, CDR2 SVGAGI (reference sequence). The V end was cut by 2 bases, the J end by 1 base, with 8 bases between. The CDR3 loop spans 14 amino acids.

The chain joins TRBV5-4 to TRBJ2-7; D is undetermined. CDR1 is SGHNT, CDR2 YYREEE, per germline (reference sequence). V was clipped by 3 bases and J by 7 bases, with 8 bases between them. The CDR3 totals 11 residues. CDR3 bases: TGTGCCAGCAGCTCGGGTGGTGAGCAGTACTTC. Protein sequence: CASSSGGEQYF.

V gene TRBV4-1 combines with J gene TRBJ1-1; possibly TRBD1 for D (6 bases). Germline V gives CDR1 MGHRA, CDR2 YSYEKL. Deletions cut 1 base from V and 1 base from J, with 10 bases between. The length of the CDR3 is 15 residues. CDR3 DNA sequence: TGCGCCAGCAGCCAAGTTAACAGGGCGAACACTGAAGCTTTCTTT. This sequence encodes CASSQVNRANTEAFF.

The chain joins TRBV7-2 to TRBJ2-7; D remains unclear. The CDR3 covers 14 residues. With 1 base removed from V and 4 bases from J, the gap between germline ends came to 11 bases. Germline V gene sequence: CDR1 SGHTA, CDR2 FQGNSA. This CDR3 is CASSLEGPPYEQYF. CDR3 DNA sequence: TGTGCCAGCAGCTTAGAAGGCCCCCCGTACGAGCAGTACTTC.

This clone was counted once. The genes are TRBV7-2 and TRBJ2-3; possible D gene TRBD1, 6 bases. The germline V gene encodes CDR1 SGHTA and CDR2 FQGNSA. The CDR3 has 14 residues. V shed 6 bases and J shed 2 bases, with 12 bases lying between them. In DNA form, the CDR3 reads TGTGCCAGCAGGGAACAGGGTTTCACAGATACGCAGTATTTT. Protein product: CASREQGFTDTQYF.

The chain couples TRBV11-2 to TRBJ2-1, with 9 bases aligning to TRBD1. The CDR3 is made up of 13 amino acids. J gave up 7 bases and V 5 bases, and 3 bases lay outside the gene matches. Germline values: CDR1 SGHAT, CDR2 FQNNGV. In DNA, the CDR3 is TGTGCCAGCAGCCGGACAGGGGCTAATGAGCAGTTCTTC. It specifies CASSRTGANEQFF.

The CDR3 DNA reads TGTGCCAGCAGTGAACACTTTTACGAGCAGTACTTC. Translated, it gives CASSEHFYEQYF. The chain uses TRBV6-1 and TRBJ2-7; D ambiguous. Trimming shortened V by 2 bases and J by 4 bases, and 6 bases separated the two germline ends. This CDR3 spans 12 amino acids. CDR1 is MNHNS and CDR2 is SASEGT in the germline V gene.

The chain couples TRBV5-1 to TRBJ2-7; D gene unclear. CDR3 length: 14 amino acids. Per germline, CDR1 SGHRS and CDR2 YFSETQ. V dropped 0 bases and J dropped 4 bases, with 11 bases sitting between them. The CDR3 loop reads CASSLVQRFYEQYF. DNA for the CDR3: TGCGCCAGCAGCTTGGTCCAGAGATTTTACGAGCAGTACTTC.

The rearrangement uses TRBV6-1 and TRBJ1-5; TRBD1 matches 7 bases. The CDR3 is 17 amino acids. Germline lookup yields CDR1 MNHNS and CDR2 SASEGT. The junction had 11 bases not matched to a gene; V was cut back by 1 base and J by 5 bases. The CDR3 loop reads CASSEVSNRGFHQPQHF. DNA for the CDR3: TGTGCCAGCAGTGAAGTTTCAAACAGGGGATTTCATCAGCCCCAGCATTTT.

The V gene is TRBV4-1, the J gene TRBJ1-5, with D unclear. Germline CDR1 MGHRA, CDR2 YSYEKL. The CDR3 loop spans 13 amino acids. Trimming shortened V by 0 bases and J by 7 bases, and 7 bases separated the two germline ends. This CDR3 reads CASSQDQRQPQHF. The CDR3 nucleotides are TGCGCCAGCAGCCAAGATCAGCGGCAGCCCCAGCATTTT.

The chain carries TRBV9 and TRBJ1-2, with 9 nucleotides matching TRBD1. The CDR3 sequence is 14 residues long. Germline V gene lookup returns CDR1 SGDLS and CDR2 YYNGEE. The V segment lost 4 bases and the J segment 7 bases; nucleotides outside the gene matches: 8. CDR3 residues: CASSPGQGSVGYTF. In nucleotides, the CDR3 is TGTGCCAGCAGCCCGGGACAGGGATCGGTTGGCTACACCTTC.

The V and J genes are TRBV5-1 and TRBJ1-1, with unresolved D. CDR1 is SGHRS and CDR2 is YFSETQ in the germline V gene. The CDR3 runs to 18 residues. The ends were cut back, 0 bases at V and 1 base at J, with 19 bases in the middle. CDR3 protein: CASSLEVVPIKGNTEAFF. The CDR3 DNA sequence: TGCGCCAGCAGCTTGGAGGTAGTCCCGATAAAGGGGAACACTGAAGCTTTCTTT.

The V gene is TRBV5-1, the J gene TRBJ2-2; no clear D gene. Looked up from germline, CDR1 is SGHRS and CDR2 is YFSETQ. V was shortened by 4 bases and J by 4 bases, with 11 bases between the two germline ends. CDR3 length: 14 amino acids. CDR3 bases: TGCGCCAGCAGCCCTCAACTCACCACCGGGGAGCTGTTTTTT. This codes for CASSPQLTTGELFF.